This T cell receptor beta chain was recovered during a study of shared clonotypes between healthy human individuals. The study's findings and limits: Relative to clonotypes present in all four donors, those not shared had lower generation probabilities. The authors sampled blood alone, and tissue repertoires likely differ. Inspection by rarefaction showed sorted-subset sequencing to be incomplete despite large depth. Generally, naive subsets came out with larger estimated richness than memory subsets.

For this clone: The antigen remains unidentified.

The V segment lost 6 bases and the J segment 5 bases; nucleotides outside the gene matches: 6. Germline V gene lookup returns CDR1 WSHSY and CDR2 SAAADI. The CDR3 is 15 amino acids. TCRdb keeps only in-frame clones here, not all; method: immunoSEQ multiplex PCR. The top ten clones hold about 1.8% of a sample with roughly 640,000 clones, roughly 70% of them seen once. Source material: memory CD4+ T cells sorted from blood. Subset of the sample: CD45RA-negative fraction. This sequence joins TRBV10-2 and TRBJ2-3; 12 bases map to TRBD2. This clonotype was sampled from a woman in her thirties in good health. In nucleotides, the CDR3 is TGCGCCAGCAGATTCCTAGCGGGAGGGAAAGATACGCAGTATTTT. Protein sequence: CASRFLAGGKDTQYF.